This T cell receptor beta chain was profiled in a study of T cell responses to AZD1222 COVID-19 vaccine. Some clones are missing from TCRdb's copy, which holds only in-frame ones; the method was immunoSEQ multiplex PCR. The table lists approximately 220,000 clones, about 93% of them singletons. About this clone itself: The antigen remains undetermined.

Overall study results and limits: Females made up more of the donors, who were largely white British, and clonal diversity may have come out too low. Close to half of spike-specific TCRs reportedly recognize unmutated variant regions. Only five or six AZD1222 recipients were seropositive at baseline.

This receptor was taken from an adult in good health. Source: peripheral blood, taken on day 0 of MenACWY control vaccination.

CDR3 sequence reads: CASSLFDTGELFF. CDR3 nucleotides: TGTGCCAGCAGCTTATTCGACACCGGGGAGCTGTTTTTT. The chain combines TRBV11-2 with TRBJ2-2; no definite D call. The V gene lost 2 bases and the J gene lost 3 bases, with 4 bases spanning the gap. CDR1 is SGHAT and CDR2 is FQNNGV in the germline V gene. CDR3 length: 13 amino acids.